Below, one TCR beta chain is given with its context. TCRdb keeps only in-frame clones here, not all; method: immunoSEQ multiplex PCR. Of approximately 60,000 clones in the sample, around 87% are singletons; the top ten hold roughly 5.3%. The sample comes from a study of T cell changes during pregnancy in multiple sclerosis. Germline V gene data show CDR1 as MDHEN and CDR2 as SYDVKM. Trimming pared 7 bases from V and 6 bases from J, leaving 13 bases between. The CDR3 spans 12 residues. The sequence came from a human donor whose cells served as feeder cells for cultures in a pregnancy study. This chain uses TRBV28 with TRBJ2-7; tentative D call: TRBD2 (5 bases). Source material: peripheral blood from another person, used as feeder cells. CDR3 in amino acids: CASNLGRGEQYF. CDR3 bases: TGTGCCAGCAACCTGGGCCGGGGCGAGCAGTACTTC.